A single sample is the source of the 26 T cell receptor beta chains below, sequenced in a study of identical twins. MiXCR, run by TCRdb on the 5' RACE reads, gives a single entry per CDR3 protein. The sample includes a few hundred thousand distinct CDR3 sequences, roughly an eighth seen only once; the top ten take about 1%. Separately, the same data were catalogued under a study of yellow fever vaccine responses in identical twins.

The source material was CD4+ T cells sorted from blood. The source is a woman aged 18-35 years in good health.

This clonotype was seen a handful of times. The chain recombines TRBV3-1 with TRBJ2-1; D ambiguous. Per germline, CDR1 LGHDT and CDR2 YNNKEL (reference sequence). V gave up 5 bases and J gave up 6 bases, with 11 bases separating them. The CDR3 extends over 13 amino acids. The CDR3 sequence: CASSTLQSNEQFF. The CDR3 bases are TGTGCCAGCAGCACCCTCCAGAGCAATGAGCAGTTCTTC.

This clonotype was counted only a few times. The chain has TRBV20-1 and TRBJ2-7, with 9 bases fitting TRBD1. The CDR3 consists of 14 residues. The germline CDR1 and CDR2 sequences are DFQATT and SNEGSKA (reference sequence). V lost 6 bases and J lost 6; bases outside the gene matches: 12. In DNA form, the CDR3 reads TGCAGTGCGCCCTCGGGACAGGGAGGGTCCGAGCAGTACTTC. Translation: CSAPSGQGGSEQYF.

This clonotype was seen more than once but under ten times. The rearrangement joins TRBV20-1 to TRBJ2-1, with TRBD2 matching over 8 bases. The length of the CDR3 is 14 residues. V lost 3 bases and J lost 10; bases outside the gene matches: 11. The germline V gene encodes CDR1 DFQATT and CDR2 SNEGSKA (reference sequence). In DNA, the CDR3 is TGCAGTGCTAGTCCCGGGACTAGGACATCGGAGCAGTTCTTC. Its protein is CSASPGTRTSEQFF.

The rearrangement joins TRBV7-2 to TRBJ2-1, with 11 bases lining up with TRBD2. CDR1 SGHTA and CDR2 FQGNSA come from the germline V gene. The CDR3 totals 17 residues. V lost 5 bases to trimming and J lost 11 bases; unmatched junction nucleotides: 17. The CDR3 is CASSRRDKGTSGKQQFF. The CDR3 nucleotides are TGTGCCAGCAGCCGGAGAGATAAAGGGACTAGCGGTAAACAGCAGTTCTTC. Combining the CDR3 with reference TRBV7-2 and TRBJ2-1 gives the whole variable domain GAGVSQSPSNKVTEKGKDVELRCDPISGHTALYWYRQSLGQGLEFLIYFQGNSAPDKSGLPSDRFSAERTGGSVSTLTIQRTQQEDSAVYLCASSRRDKGTSGKQQFFGPGTRLTVL.

J is TRBJ2-7 and V is TRBV27, with D unresolved. The CDR3 length is 15 residues. Trimming took 3 bases from V and 6 from J, leaving 18 bases between them. Germline-derived CDR1 and CDR2 are MNHEY and SMNVEV (reference sequence). CDR3 nucleotide sequence: TGTGCCAGCAGTTTCTGGGGTAACATCGACTCCGAGCAGTACTTC. This codes for CASSFWGNIDSEQYF.

The chain links TRBV29-1 to TRBJ2-4; 12 bases are shared with TRBD2. The germline gives CDR1 SQVTM, CDR2 ANQGSEA. V lost 4 bases, J lost 0 bases, and 13 bases stayed unmatched. This CDR3 has 19 amino acids. CDR3 sequence reads: CSVALGHSSGRAAKNIQYF. The CDR3 DNA follows: TGCAGCGTTGCGTTGGGCCATTCTAGCGGGAGGGCAGCCAAAAACATTCAGTACTTC.

In this sample, this clonotype turned up a few times. The rearrangement links TRBV9 to TRBJ2-3; a possible D gene is TRBD1 (5 bases). V was pared by 4 bases and J by 2 bases, with 11 bases between. The CDR3 extends over 14 amino acids. Germline assignment: CDR1 SGDLS and CDR2 YYNGEE. DNA of the CDR3: TGTGCCAGCAGCCGCCAGGGCCTCACAGATACGCAGTATTTT. Its protein is CASSRQGLTDTQYF.

This clonotype was seen at least ten times. Germline and junction disagree at one end, which may indicate a read error. The V gene is TRBV5-1, the J gene TRBJ2-5; D gene ambiguous. The CDR3 is made up of 12 amino acids. Looked up from germline, CDR1 is SGHRS and CDR2 is YFSETQ. The CDR3 sequence is CASSSGQETQYF. The CDR3 nucleotides read TGTGCCAGCAGTTCCGGCCAAGAGACCCAGTACTTC.

This clonotype has a handful of counts. The rearrangement links TRBV12-3 or TRBV12-4 to TRBJ2-4, with TRBD1 matching 7 bases. The CDR3 runs 14 residues. Unmatched junction bases numbered 8, after V lost 3 bases and J lost 9 bases. The CDR3 sequence is CASSFGTVVPIQYF. CDR3 DNA sequence: TGTGCCAGCAGTTTCGGGACAGTAGTTCCCATTCAGTACTTC.

This clonotype was found once. This chain connects TRBV5-1 to TRBJ2-1; a weak D match, TRBD2 (6 bases). V dropped 3 bases and J dropped 7 bases, with 17 bases sitting between them. CDR3 length equals 15 residues. Germline CDR1 SGHRS, CDR2 YFSETQ. The chain's CDR3 is CASSWAGTGGNEQFF. The DNA for the CDR3 is TGCGCCAGCAGCTGGGCCGGGACTGGGGGAAATGAGCAGTTCTTC.

V usage is TRBV7-2 and J usage is TRBJ2-5; 10 bases are shared with TRBD2. Germline V gives CDR1 SGHTA, CDR2 FQGNSA. CDR3 length: 15 amino acids. V lost 5 bases and J lost 5; bases outside the gene matches: 8. This CDR3 is CASSPSGSFRETQYF. DNA for the CDR3: TGTGCCAGCAGCCCTAGCGGGAGTTTTCGGGAGACCCAGTACTTC.

The V and J genes are TRBV7-9 and TRBJ2-7; weak D call: TRBD1 (6 bases). Germline CDR1 SEHNR, CDR2 FQNEAQ (reference sequence). The CDR3 is 15 residues long. Trimming pared 2 bases from V and 3 bases from J, leaving 14 bases between. The CDR3 loop is CASSLLGDTVYEQYF. The CDR3 DNA follows: TGTGCCAGCAGCTTACTGGGGGACACGGTCTACGAGCAGTACTTC. The full variable domain, with the rest looked up from reference TRBV7-9 and TRBJ2-7, is DTGVSQNPRHKITKRGQNVTFRCDPISEHNRLYWYRQTLGQGPEFLTYFQNEAQLEKSRLLSDRFSAERPKGSFSTLEIQRTEQGDSAMYLCASSLLGDTVYEQYFGPGTRLTVT.

The chain is built from TRBV2 and TRBJ2-5; 9 bases map to TRBD1. The CDR3 extends over 12 amino acids. Germline-derived CDR1 and CDR2 are SNHLY and FYNNEI. J was trimmed by 4 bases and V by 9 bases; bases with no gene match: 3. CDR3 residues: CASDRGGETQYF. In DNA form, the CDR3 reads TGTGCCAGTGACAGGGGGGGAGAGACCCAGTACTTC. The full variable domain, completed using reference TRBV2 and TRBJ2-5, is EPEVTQTPSHQVTQMGQEVILRCVPISNHLYFYWYRQILGQKVEFLVSFYNNEISEKSEIFDDQFSVERPDGSNFTLKIRSTKLEDSAMYFCASDRGGETQYFGPGTRLLVL.

This clonotype has a handful of counts. The V and J genes are TRBV2 and TRBJ1-1; D gene unclear. Per germline, CDR1 SNHLY and CDR2 FYNNEI. Deletions cut 6 bases from V and 7 bases from J, with 9 bases between. This CDR3 contains 11 residues. The CDR3 DNA is TGTGCCAGCAGGGTTTCTCGTGAAGCTTTCTTT. Translated: CASRVSREAFF. The whole variable domain, remainder taken from reference TRBV2 and TRBJ1-1, is EPEVTQTPSHQVTQMGQEVILRCVPISNHLYFYWYRQILGQKVEFLVSFYNNEISEKSEIFDDQFSVERPDGSNFTLKIRSTKLEDSAMYFCASRVSREAFFGQGTRLTVV.

The CDR3 protein is CASSPGPKRFF. The CDR3 DNA follows: TGTGCCAGCAGTCCCGGACCGAAGCGGTTCTTC. This chain connects TRBV12-3 or TRBV12-4 to TRBJ2-1; D unresolved. This CDR3 is built from 11 residues. The ends were cut back, 5 bases at V and 15 bases at J, with 14 bases in the middle.

In its sample, this clonotype was seen many times. The V gene is TRBV24-1, the J gene TRBJ1-6; the D is unclear. The CDR3 spans 13 residues. V was trimmed by 7 bases and J by 10 bases, leaving 13 bases between them. The germline CDR1 and CDR2 sequences are KGHDR and SFDVKD. The CDR3 DNA follows: TGTGCCACCAGCCCGGAAAAGGGATCACCCCTCCACTTT. Amino acid sequence: CATSPEKGSPLHF.

This clonotype was observed a handful of times. CDR3 in amino acids: CASSPQEGLANYGYTF. The CDR3 region has the DNA TGTGCCAGCAGCCCCCAAGAAGGCTTGGCTAACTATGGCTACACCTTC. J is TRBJ1-2 and V is TRBV7-2; D remains unclear. The CDR3 has 16 residues. Per germline, CDR1 SGHTA and CDR2 FQGNSA. Trimming stripped 5 bases from V and 0 bases from J, with 16 bases between.

There are a few counts of this clonotype. V and J are TRBV28 and TRBJ2-3, with D hard to call. The CDR3 is made up of 12 amino acids. CDR1 is MDHEN, CDR2 SYDVKM, per germline. V lost 3 bases to trimming and J lost 10 bases, with 11 bases between them. The CDR3, as DNA: TGTGCCAGCAGTTTGAAGGGCAGGCCGCAGTATTTT. Translation gives CASSLKGRPQYF.

The chain uses TRBV12-3 or TRBV12-4 and TRBJ2-7; D call uncertain. This CDR3 spans 12 amino acids. V lost 3 bases and J 3 bases, leaving 6 bases between the germline ends. The CDR3 sequence: CASSFSIYEQYF. CDR3 DNA: TGTGCCAGCAGTTTCTCTATCTACGAGCAGTACTTC.

In DNA, the CDR3 is TGTGCCAGCAGTGTAGTACAGGGGGCAGTTGGAAATGAGCAGTTCTTC. This translates into CASSVVQGAVGNEQFF. This chain uses TRBV6-1 with TRBJ2-1; 9 positions agree with TRBD1. The CDR3 is 16 residues long. CDR1 is MNHNS, CDR2 SASEGT, per germline. The junction had 11 bases not matched to a gene; V was cut back by 4 bases and J by 7 bases.

In this sample, this clonotype turned up a few times. The chain combines TRBV28 with TRBJ2-1, with TRBD1 matching 9 bases. CDR1 and CDR2 (germline): MDHEN, SYDVKM. J lost 10 bases, V lost 4 bases, and 8 bases had no gene match. The CDR3 loop spans 14 amino acids. Written as DNA, the CDR3 is TGTGCCAGCAGTTCCCTGGACAGGGGTAACGAGCAGTTCTTC. Amino acids: CASSSLDRGNEQFF.

V is TRBV11-2 and J is TRBJ2-1, with 7 nucleotides matching TRBD2. Germline trimming cut 0 bases from V and 7 bases from J; bases unmatched to any gene: 3. Germline V gives CDR1 SGHAT, CDR2 FQNNGV. This CDR3 contains 14 residues. The CDR3 sequence: CASSLDSLANEQFF. The CDR3 nucleotides are TGTGCCAGCAGCTTAGATTCACTAGCGAATGAGCAGTTCTTC.

This clonotype was counted at least ten times. The V and J genes are TRBV3-1 and TRBJ2-3; D is undetermined. V was shortened by 0 bases and J by 2 bases, with 12 bases between the two germline ends. The CDR3 covers 16 residues. Per the germline V gene, CDR1 is LGHDT and CDR2 is YNNKEL (reference sequence). Written as DNA, the CDR3 is TGTGCCAGCAGCCAAGATCTTGGCCGGTTCACAGATACGCAGTATTTT. This sequence encodes CASSQDLGRFTDTQYF.

The sample holds a few counts of this clonotype. This chain uses TRBV15 with TRBJ2-1; D not certain. Germline-derived CDR1 and CDR2 are LNHNV and YYDKDF (reference sequence). The ends were cut back, 0 bases at V and 10 bases at J, with 19 bases in the middle. This CDR3 spans 16 amino acids. The CDR3 loop reads CATSRDNIRLPAEQFF. CDR3 DNA: TGTGCCACCAGCAGAGATAACATCCGACTGCCTGCCGAGCAGTTCTTC.

V usage is TRBV5-1 and J usage is TRBJ2-7; D gene unclear. Germline V gene sequence: CDR1 SGHRS, CDR2 YFSETQ. V shed 0 bases and J shed 8 bases, with 6 bases lying between them. The CDR3 is 11 residues long. CDR3 in DNA: TGCGCCAGCAGCTTGGATGAAAAGCAGTACTTC. Translated, it gives CASSLDEKQYF.

This sequence joins TRBV7-2 and TRBJ2-1; the match to TRBD2 covers 8 bases. Germline CDR1 SGHTA, CDR2 FQGNSA. V lost 3 bases and J lost 0; bases outside the gene matches: 4. The CDR3 is 16 residues long. The CDR3: CASSLGSGSSYNEQFF. In DNA, the CDR3 is TGTGCCAGCAGCTTGGGGAGCGGGAGCTCCTACAATGAGCAGTTCTTC.